These 18 T cell receptor beta chains share one sample of origin, sequenced in a study of blood T cell repertoires in COVID-19. Sequenced by immunoSEQ multiplex PCR; TCRdb stores in-frame clones only, minus some. The table includes 25,000 to 30,000 clones, around nine tenths detected once. Source material: peripheral blood. These receptors were collected from a human donor in a cohort sampled during active COVID-19.

V and J are TRBV5-1 and TRBJ2-7; 7 bases match TRBD1. CDR1 is SGHRS, CDR2 YFSETQ, per germline. J gave up 0 bases and V 0 bases, and 3 bases lay outside the gene matches. This CDR3 region has 15 residues. This chain's CDR3 is CASSLGDRASYEQYF. DNA of the CDR3: TGCGCCAGCAGCTTGGGAGACAGGGCCTCCTACGAGCAGTACTTC.

This clone was seen only a few times. The gene calls are TRBV18 and TRBJ1-1, with TRBD1 identical over 7 bases. The germline V gene has CDR1 KGHSH and CDR2 LQKENI. Trimming took 6 bases from V and 3 from J; bases not matched to a gene: 13. The CDR3 has 16 amino acids. The CDR3 bases are TGTGCCAGCTCCCCTCGGGCAGGGGGTATGTACACTGAAGCTTTCTTT. Its translation is CASSPRAGGMYTEAFF.

V is TRBV4-3 and J is TRBJ1-2; tentative D call: TRBD1 (5 bases). In germline, CDR1 is LGHNA, CDR2 YSLEER. This CDR3 region has 14 residues. The ends were cut back, 0 bases at V and 8 bases at J, with 13 bases in the middle. The CDR3 protein is CASSQEGGVGGYTF. CDR3 nucleotides: TGCGCCAGCAGCCAAGAGGGAGGGGTCGGGGGCTACACCTTC.

This clone has just a few counts. The chain is built from TRBV18 and TRBJ2-3, with D perhaps matching TRBD2 (5 bases). The CDR3 totals 14 residues. The ends were cut back, 3 bases at V and 1 base at J, with 8 bases in the middle. Germline V gene lookup returns CDR1 KGHSH and CDR2 LQKENI. CDR3 amino acids: CASSPGVGTDTQYF. In nucleotides, the CDR3 is TGTGCCAGCTCACCGGGAGTGGGCACAGATACGCAGTATTTT.

This clone has only one observation. This chain connects TRBV28 to TRBJ2-1, with TRBD2 matching 10 bases. Trimming cost V 4 bases and J 6 bases; bases outside gene matches: 18. CDR3 length: 19 amino acids. Germline lookup yields CDR1 MDHEN and CDR2 SYDVKM. The CDR3 is CASSSTRFSGRMGSNEQFF. DNA of the CDR3: TGTGCCAGCAGTTCCACGCGCTTTAGCGGGAGGATGGGTTCCAATGAGCAGTTCTTC. The whole variable domain, remainder taken from reference TRBV28 and TRBJ2-1, is DVKVTQSSRYLVKRTGEKVFLECVQDMDHENMFWYRQDPGLGLRLIYFSYDVKMKEKGDIPEGYSVSREKKERFSLILESASTNQTSMYLCASSSTRFSGRMGSNEQFFGPGTRLTVL.

This sequence joins TRBV5-1 and TRBJ2-5; no clear D gene. V lost 0 bases and J lost 2, with 8 bases in between. CDR1 is SGHRS and CDR2 is YFSETQ in the germline V gene. The CDR3 has 14 amino acids. Written as DNA, the CDR3 is TGCGCCAGCAGCTTGGACGCTAGACAAGAGACCCAGTACTTC. Residues: CASSLDARQETQYF.

The rearrangement joins TRBV11-3 to TRBJ2-3; TRBD2 matches at 15 bases. This CDR3 is built from 17 residues. The germline V gene encodes CDR1 SGHNT and CDR2 YENEEA. V lost 5 bases and J lost 1; bases outside the gene matches: 4. CDR3 sequence reads: CASSPGLAGGGTDTQYF. As DNA, the CDR3 is TGTGCCAGCAGCCCCGGACTAGCGGGAGGGGGCACAGATACGCAGTATTTT.

This chain uses TRBV28 with TRBJ2-6; 7 bases map to TRBD1. This CDR3 has 16 amino acids. Looked up from germline, CDR1 is MDHEN and CDR2 is SYDVKM. The ends lost 5 bases at V and 3 bases at J; junction bases unmatched: 7. CDR3 sequence (DNA): TGTGCCAGCAGTCCATACAGGGGACGTGGGGCCAACGTCCTGACTTTC. It encodes CASSPYRGRGANVLTF.

The chain is built from TRBV18 and TRBJ2-3, with 10 bases fitting TRBD2. This CDR3 comprises 17 residues. The germline V gene encodes CDR1 KGHSH and CDR2 LQKENI. J gave up 2 bases and V 3 bases, and 8 bases lay outside the gene matches. CDR3 coding DNA: TGTGCCAGCTCACCTTTAGCGGGGGGCCTATCCACAGATACGCAGTATTTT. This codes for CASSPLAGGLSTDTQYF.

The chain uses TRBV5-1 and TRBJ1-2; D remains ambiguous. The CDR3 is 16 amino acids. Germline V gene data show CDR1 as SGHRS and CDR2 as YFSETQ. Trimming cost V 0 bases and J 8 bases, with 20 bases left between them. CDR3 protein: CASSLGGPVGAGGYTF. As DNA, the CDR3 is TGCGCCAGCAGCTTGGGAGGACCGGTGGGTGCGGGAGGCTACACCTTC.

The V and J genes are TRBV3-1 (or the pseudogene TRBV3-2) and TRBJ2-2, with 8 positions matching TRBD1. Germline assignment: CDR1 LGHDT and CDR2 YNNKEL (reference sequence). Trimming removed 1 base from V and 8 bases from J; junction bases left unmatched: 6. The CDR3 sequence is 15 residues long. CDR3 nucleotide sequence: TGTGCCAGCAGCCAAGGTCATCAGGGGGCTGGGGAGCTGTTTTTT. It specifies CASSQGHQGAGELFF.

The J gene is TRBJ1-1, the V gene TRBV2; maybe TRBD1 (5 bases). Trimming pared 6 bases from V and 6 bases from J, leaving 11 bases between. The V gene's germline CDR1 is SNHLY and CDR2 FYNNEI. The CDR3 runs to 12 residues. This CDR3 is CASRQGVPEAFF. In DNA form, the CDR3 reads TGTGCCAGCAGGCAAGGGGTTCCTGAAGCTTTCTTT.

The chain links TRBV28 to TRBJ2-7; TRBD1 agrees at 9 bases. The CDR3 is 14 residues long. Germline CDR1 and CDR2: MDHEN and SYDVKM. V trimming: 6 bases; J trimming: 6 bases; junction bases outside the gene matches: 9. CDR3 sequence reads: CASSFDRGGSEQYF. DNA of the CDR3: TGTGCCAGCAGCTTTGACAGGGGGGGGAGCGAGCAGTACTTC.

J is TRBJ2-7 and V is TRBV5-5; 11 bases map to TRBD1. Germline CDR1 is SGHKS and CDR2 is YYEKEE (reference sequence). The CDR3 sequence is 15 residues long. The J segment lost 0 bases and the V segment lost 4 bases, leaving 3 bases of the junction unmatched. The CDR3: CASSRGTGGSYEQYF. CDR3 nucleotides: TGTGCCAGCAGCCGAGGGACAGGGGGCTCCTACGAGCAGTACTTC.

The chain uses TRBV25-1 and TRBJ2-2; D is unclear. In germline, CDR1 is MGHDK, CDR2 SYGVNS. This CDR3 is 14 amino acids long. Trimming took 4 bases from V and 1 from J, leaving 7 bases between them. Written as DNA, the CDR3 is TGTGCCAGCAGTGGCAGGTTGAACACCGGGGAGCTGTTTTTT. This translates into CASSGRLNTGELFF.

V and J are TRBV29-1 and TRBJ2-7; TRBD1 matches at 10 bases. Germline V lookup: CDR1 SQVTM, CDR2 ANQGSEA. The CDR3 length is 12 residues. V shed 6 bases, J shed 3 bases, and the junction held 2 bases outside the gene matches. The chain's CDR3 is CSVGQGIYEQYF. The DNA of the CDR3 is TGCAGCGTGGGACAGGGGATCTACGAGCAGTACTTC.

This clone has more than one count but fewer than ten. One end of the junction does not line up with germline, which may come from a read error. V gene TRBV2 combines with J gene TRBJ2-3; 9 bases agree with TRBD2. The CDR3 extends over 12 amino acids. Germline values: CDR1 SNHLY, CDR2 FYNNEI. CDR3 region: CASSEAGREGGF. For the CDR3, the DNA is TGTGCCAGCAGTGAAGCAGGGCGGGAGGGTGGATTT.

Here the CDR3 DNA reads TGTGCCAGTAGTATCAGTCAGTTGAACACTGAAGCTTTCTTT. Its protein product is CASSISQLNTEAFF. The chain couples TRBV19 to TRBJ1-1; D call uncertain. Trimming removed 3 bases at V and 0 bases at J, with 8 bases between. The CDR3 length is 14 residues. Germline V gene lookup returns CDR1 LNHDA and CDR2 SQIVND (reference sequence).